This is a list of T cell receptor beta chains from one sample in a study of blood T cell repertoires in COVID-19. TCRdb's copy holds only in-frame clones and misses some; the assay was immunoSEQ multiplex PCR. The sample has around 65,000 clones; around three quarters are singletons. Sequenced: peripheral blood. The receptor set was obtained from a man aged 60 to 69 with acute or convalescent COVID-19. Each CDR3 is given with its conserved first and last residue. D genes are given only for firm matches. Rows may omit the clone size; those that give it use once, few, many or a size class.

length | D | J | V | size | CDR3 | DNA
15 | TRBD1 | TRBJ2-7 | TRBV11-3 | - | CASSLAGTGGLEQYF | TGTGCCAGCAGCTTAGCCGGGACAGGGGGTCTCGAGCAGTACTTC
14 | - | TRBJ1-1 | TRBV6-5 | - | CASSYFASNTEAFF | TGTGCCAGCAGTTATTTCGCGTCGAACACTGAAGCTTTCTTT
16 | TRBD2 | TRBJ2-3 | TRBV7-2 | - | CASSLQAGLAGGTQYF | TGTGCCAGCAGCTTACAGGCGGGACTAGCGGGGGGAACGCAGTATTTT
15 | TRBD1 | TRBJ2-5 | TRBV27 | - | CASRGNRGLRETQYF | TGTGCCAGCAGGGGAAACAGGGGGCTGAGGGAGACCCAGTACTTC
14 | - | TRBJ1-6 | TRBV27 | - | CASSLKGVASPLHF | TGTGCCAGCAGTTTAAAGGGAGTAGCTTCACCCCTCCACTTT
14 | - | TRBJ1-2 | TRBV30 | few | CAWSVSRQGDGYTF | TGTGCCTGGAGTGTTTCCAGACAAGGTGATGGCTACACCTTC
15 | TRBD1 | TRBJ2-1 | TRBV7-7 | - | CASSLSPQGAGEQFF | TGTGCTAGCAGCTTGAGTCCCCAGGGGGCCGGTGAGCAGTTCTTC
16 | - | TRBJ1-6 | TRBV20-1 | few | CSASDEKSSYNSPLHF | TGCAGTGCTAGTGACGAGAAAAGCTCCTATAATTCACCCCTCCACTTT
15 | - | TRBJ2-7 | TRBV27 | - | CASIIQPGHYYEQYF | TGTGCCAGCATAATCCAACCGGGACACTACTACGAGCAGTACTTC
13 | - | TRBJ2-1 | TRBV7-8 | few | CASSLAVHNEQFF | TGTGCCAGCAGCTTAGCCGTCCACAATGAGCAGTTCTTC
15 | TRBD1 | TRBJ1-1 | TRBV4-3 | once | CASSFLQGAGTLAFF | TGCGCCAGCAGCTTTTTACAGGGGGCAGGAACGCTAGCTTTCTTT
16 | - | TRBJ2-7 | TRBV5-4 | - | CASSLGGLASTGEQYF | TGTGCCAGCAGCTTGGGAGGTCTAGCGAGTACAGGCGAGCAGTACTTC
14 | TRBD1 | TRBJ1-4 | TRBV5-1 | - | CASSLGQGGEKLFF | TGCGCCAGCAGCCTGGGACAGGGAGGTGAAAAACTGTTTTTT
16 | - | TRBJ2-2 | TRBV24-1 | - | CATSDRIDIHTGELFF | TGTGCCACCAGTGACCGAATAGACATACACACCGGGGAGCTGTTTTTT
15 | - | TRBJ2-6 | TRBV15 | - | CATSGRISGANVLTF | TGTGCCACCAGCGGTAGAATCTCTGGGGCCAACGTCCTGACTTTC
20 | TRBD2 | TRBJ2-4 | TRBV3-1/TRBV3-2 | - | CASSQDLAPTSGGAKNIQYF | TGTGCCAGCAGCCAAGATCTGGCCCCTACTAGCGGGGGGGCCAAAAACATTCAGTACTTC
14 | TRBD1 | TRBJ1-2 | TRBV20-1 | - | CSASGQGKIGGYTF | TGCAGTGCCAGTGGACAGGGGAAGATCGGGGGCTACACCTTC
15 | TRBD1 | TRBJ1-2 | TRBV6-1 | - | CASRPGQGADYGYTF | TGTGCCAGCAGACCGGGACAGGGGGCAGACTATGGCTACACCTTC
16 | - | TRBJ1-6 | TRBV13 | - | CASSGLASSYNSPLHF | TGTGCCAGCTCGGGACTGGCAAGCTCCTATAATTCACCCCTCCACTTT
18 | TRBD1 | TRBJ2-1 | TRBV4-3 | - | CASSQDRGPGQGYNEQFF | TGCGCCAGCAGCCAAGATCGGGGACCGGGACAGGGGTACAATGAGCAGTTCTTC
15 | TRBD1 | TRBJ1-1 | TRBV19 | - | CASSPKDRGQTEAFF | TGTGCCAGTAGTCCCAAGGACAGGGGGCAAACTGAAGCTTTCTTT
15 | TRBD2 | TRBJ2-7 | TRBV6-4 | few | CASSVGTSGVYEQYF | TGTGCCAGCAGTGTCGGGACTAGCGGGGTTTACGAGCAGTACTTC
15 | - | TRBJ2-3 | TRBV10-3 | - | CAIRSGQSPTDTQYF | TGTGCCATCCGGAGCGGGCAATCGCCCACAGATACGCAGTATTTT
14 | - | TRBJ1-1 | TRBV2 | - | CASKLQGGNTEAFF | TGTGCCAGCAAACTACAGGGTGGGAACACTGAAGCTTTCTTT
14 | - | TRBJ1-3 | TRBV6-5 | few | CASSKGGSGNTIYF | TGTGCCAGCAGCAAAGGGGGCTCTGGAAACACCATATATTTT
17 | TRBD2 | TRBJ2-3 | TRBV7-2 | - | CASSLQGTSGPTDTQYF | TGTGCCAGCAGCCTACAAGGGACTAGCGGGCCCACAGATACGCAGTATTTT
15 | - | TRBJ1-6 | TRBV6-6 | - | CASSYRQGENSPLHF | TGTGCCAGCAGTTATAGGCAGGGTGAGAATTCACCCCTCCACTTT
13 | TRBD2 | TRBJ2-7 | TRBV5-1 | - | CASGPSGSYEQYF | TGCGCCAGCGGGCCTAGCGGATCCTACGAGCAGTACTTC
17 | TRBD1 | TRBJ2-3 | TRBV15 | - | CATSRVWQGAGTDTQYF | TGTGCCACCAGCAGAGTATGGCAGGGGGCCGGCACAGATACGCAGTATTTT
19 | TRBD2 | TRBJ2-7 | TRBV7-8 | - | CASSYRGTSGGALLYEQYF | TGTGCCAGCAGCTACCGTGGGACTAGCGGGGGGGCTTTGTTGTACGAGCAGTACTTC
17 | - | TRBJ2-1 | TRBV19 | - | CASKGAGGIRPYNEQFF | TGTGCCAGTAAGGGGGCAGGGGGGATTAGACCTTACAATGAGCAGTTCTTC
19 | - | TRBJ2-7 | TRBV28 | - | CASSQGASLGGGLSYEQYF | TGTGCCAGCAGTCAAGGGGCGAGCCTTGGTGGGGGCCTCAGTTACGAGCAGTACTTC
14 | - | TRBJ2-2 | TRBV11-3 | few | CASSEKQGWGELFF | TGTGCCAGCAGCGAAAAACAGGGATGGGGGGAGCTGTTTTTT
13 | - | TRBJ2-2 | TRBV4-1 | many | CASSQLNTGELFF | TGCGCCAGCAGCCAACTTAACACCGGGGAGCTGTTTTTT
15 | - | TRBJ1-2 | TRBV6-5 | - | CATGGMGQGAYGYTF | TGTGCCACCGGAGGTATGGGACAAGGGGCCTATGGCTACACCTTC
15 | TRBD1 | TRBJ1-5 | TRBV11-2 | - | CASSAGQGISQPQHF | TGTGCCAGCAGTGCGGGACAGGGCATATCTCAGCCCCAGCATTTT
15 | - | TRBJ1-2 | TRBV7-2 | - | CASSSIGVTGYGYTF | TGTGCCAGCAGCTCCATAGGCGTAACAGGTTATGGCTACACCTTC
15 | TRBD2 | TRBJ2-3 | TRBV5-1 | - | CASSLGLAGGDTQYF | TGCGCCAGCAGCCTGGGACTAGCGGGGGGAGATACGCAGTATTTT
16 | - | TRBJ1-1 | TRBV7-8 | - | CASSLALWGELAEAFF | TGTGCCAGCAGCTTAGCGCTGTGGGGGGAGTTGGCTGAAGCTTTCTTT
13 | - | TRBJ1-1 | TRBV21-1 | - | CASRMTGRTEAFF | TGTGCCAGCAGAATGACAGGGCGTACTGAAGCTTTCTTT
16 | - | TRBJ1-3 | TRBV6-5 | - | CASSYSQAAHGNTIYF | TGTGCCAGCAGTTACTCTCAGGCCGCTCATGGAAACACCATATATTTT
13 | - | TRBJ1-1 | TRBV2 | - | CASRSQVNTEAFF | TGTGCCAGCAGGTCCCAGGTGAACACTGAAGCTTTCTTT
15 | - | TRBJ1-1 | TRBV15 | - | CATSRGGASFTEAFF | TGTGCCACCAGCAGGGGCGGGGCCAGCTTCACTGAAGCTTTCTTT
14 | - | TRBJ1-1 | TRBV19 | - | CASSFNTGFTEAFF | TGTGCCAGTAGTTTTAATACAGGGTTCACTGAAGCTTTCTTT
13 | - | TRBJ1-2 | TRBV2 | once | CASSEGGHYGYTF | TGTGCCAGCAGTGAAGGAGGCCACTATGGCTACACCTTC
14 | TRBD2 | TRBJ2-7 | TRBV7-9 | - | CASSLIAGAYEQYF | TGTGCCAGCAGCTTGATAGCGGGGGCCTACGAGCAGTACTTC
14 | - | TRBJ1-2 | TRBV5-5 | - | CASNKGTDVYGYTF | TGTGCCAGCAACAAAGGAACAGACGTCTATGGCTACACCTTC
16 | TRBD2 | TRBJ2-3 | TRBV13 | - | CASSSLASGGEDTQYF | TGTGCCAGCAGCTCCCTGGCTAGCGGGGGGGAAGATACGCAGTATTTT
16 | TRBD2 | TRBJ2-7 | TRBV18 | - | CASSPLAGGGTYEQYF | TGTGCCAGCTCGCCTTTAGCGGGGGGCGGAACCTACGAGCAGTACTTC
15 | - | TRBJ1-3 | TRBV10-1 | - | CASSRGSSSGNTIYF | TGCGCCAGCAGTAGAGGATCGAGCTCTGGAAACACCATATATTTT
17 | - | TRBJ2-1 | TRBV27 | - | CASSSTDLGLAYNEQFF | TGTGCCAGCAGTTCAACCGACCTTGGACTTGCCTACAATGAGCAGTTCTTC
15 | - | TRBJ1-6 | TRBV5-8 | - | CASSFLFRGNSPLHF | TGTGCCAGCAGCTTCCTCTTTAGAGGGAATTCACCCCTCCACTTT